The 5 T cell receptor beta chains in this list originate from one sample, sequenced in a study of neurological immune-mediated disorders. The time point: longitudinal time-point 2. TCRdb passed the 5' RACE reads through MiXCR, listing each CDR3 protein once. The data hold under 50,000 distinct CDR3 sequences, with around 13% observed a single time. Sequenced input: PBMCs. All receptors derive from a male donor with HTLV-1-associated myelopathy (HAM/TSP).

The table lists this clonotype with many counts. The chain links TRBV12-3 or TRBV12-4 to TRBJ1-5; D is uncertain. V was pared by 3 bases and J by 4 bases, with 7 bases between. The CDR3 has 13 amino acids. For the CDR3, the DNA is TGTGCCAGCAGTTTGTCCGCTAATCAGCCCCAGCATTTT. Translating it yields CASSLSANQPQHF.

Comment on this clonotype: One end of the junction is discordant with germline, which a read error may explain. The gene calls are TRBV7-2 and TRBJ1-1; D is possibly TRBD1 (6 bases). Germline CDR1 and CDR2: SGHTA and FQGNSA. There are 11 residues in the CDR3. CDR3 DNA: TGTGCCATCAGCTTAGGGGGAGTGGCTTTCTTT. Its translation is CAISLGGVAFF.

For this clonotype: The junction differs from germline at one of its ends, possibly a read error. The chain has TRBV20-1 and TRBJ1-5, with D unclear. The length of the CDR3 is 12 residues. Germline V lookup: CDR1 DFQATT, CDR2 SNEGSKA (reference sequence). The CDR3 sequence is CSARQANEPQHF. CDR3 in DNA: TGCAGTGCTAGACAGGCCAATGAGCCCCAGCATTTT.

This clonotype was detected ten times or more. The V and J genes are TRBV10-3 and TRBJ2-3; 8 bases are a match to TRBD1. Looked up from germline, CDR1 is ENHRY and CDR2 is SYGVKD. V gave up 2 bases and J gave up 9 bases; unmatched junction bases: 7. The length of the CDR3 is 14 residues. The CDR3 is CAISEAGGASTQYF. The DNA for the CDR3 is TGTGCCATCAGTGAGGCAGGGGGCGCATCGACGCAGTATTTT.

This clonotype has ten or more counts. This sequence joins TRBV7-8 and TRBJ2-7, with a weak D call TRBD2 (6 bases). Trimming took off 4 bases at V and 0 bases at J, with 7 bases between the two ends. This CDR3 has 13 residues. CDR1 is SGHVS and CDR2 is FQNEAQ in the germline V gene. CDR3 protein: CASSYGSSYEQYF. The CDR3 region has the DNA TGTGCCAGCAGCTACGGGAGCTCCTACGAGCAGTACTTC.